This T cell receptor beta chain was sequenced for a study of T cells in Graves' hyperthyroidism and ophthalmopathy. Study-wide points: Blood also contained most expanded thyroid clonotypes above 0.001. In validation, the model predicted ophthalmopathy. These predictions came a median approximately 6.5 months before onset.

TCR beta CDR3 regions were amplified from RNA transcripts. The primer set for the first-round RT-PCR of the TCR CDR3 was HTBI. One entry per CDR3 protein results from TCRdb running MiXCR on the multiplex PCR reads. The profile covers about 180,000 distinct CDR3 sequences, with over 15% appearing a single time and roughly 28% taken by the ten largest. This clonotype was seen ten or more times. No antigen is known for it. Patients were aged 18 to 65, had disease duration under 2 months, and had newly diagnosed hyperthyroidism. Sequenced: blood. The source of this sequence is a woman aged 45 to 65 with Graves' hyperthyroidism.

The DNA for the CDR3 is TGCGCCAGCAGTGAGGGGGGGGGGCAGCCCCAGCATTTT. It encodes CASSEGGGQPQHF. The chain carries TRBV10-2 and TRBJ1-5; tentative D call: TRBD1 (5 bases). Germline V lookup: CDR1 WSHSY, CDR2 SAAADI. Trimming took 2 bases from V and 7 from J, leaving 9 bases between them. This CDR3 contains 13 residues.